This T cell receptor (beta chain) derives from a study of T cells after yellow fever vaccination. Looking at the study overall: Preparation used SMART-Seq v4 Ultra Low Input for the low-cell-number fractions.

Germline loops: CDR1 MNHEY, CDR2 SVGAGI. V lost 2 bases and J lost 2, with 10 bases in between. The CDR3 extends over 16 amino acids. TCRdb re-called the 5' RACE reads through MiXCR, storing one row per CDR3 protein. Found here are hundreds of thousands of distinct CDR3 sequences, 18% of them singletons; the top ten hold roughly a sixth. This clonotype was sampled from a man aged 18 to 29 who received the YFV17D yellow fever vaccine. The source was PBMCs, collected before the yellow fever booster vaccination. The rearrangement uses TRBV6-5 and TRBJ2-6, with D possibly TRBD1 on 5 matching bases. CDR3 bases: TGTGCCAGCAGTTACCCTGGACACGCTGGGGCCAACGTCCTGACTTTC. As protein: CASSYPGHAGANVLTF.